This record covers a single T cell receptor (beta chain). The data originate from a study of siplizumab effects on memory and regulatory T cells. Measured with immunoSEQ multiplex PCR; TCRdb has only the in-frame clones, and not every one. The repertoire holds 90,000 to 130,000 clones, with roughly 90% as singletons. The sequenced sample consisted of CD4+ T cells sorted from blood. The clonotype originates from a human donor in good health.

CDR3 residues: CASSRRRSGGSTDTQYF. The DNA of the CDR3 is TGTGCCAGCAGCCGCCGTAGGAGCGGGGGGTCCACAGATACGCAGTATTTT. The J gene is TRBJ2-3, the V gene TRBV7-2; TRBD2 matches 9 bases. In germline, CDR1 is SGHTA, CDR2 FQGNSA. The junction had 11 bases not matched to a gene; V was cut back by 5 bases and J by 2 bases. The CDR3 has 17 residues.